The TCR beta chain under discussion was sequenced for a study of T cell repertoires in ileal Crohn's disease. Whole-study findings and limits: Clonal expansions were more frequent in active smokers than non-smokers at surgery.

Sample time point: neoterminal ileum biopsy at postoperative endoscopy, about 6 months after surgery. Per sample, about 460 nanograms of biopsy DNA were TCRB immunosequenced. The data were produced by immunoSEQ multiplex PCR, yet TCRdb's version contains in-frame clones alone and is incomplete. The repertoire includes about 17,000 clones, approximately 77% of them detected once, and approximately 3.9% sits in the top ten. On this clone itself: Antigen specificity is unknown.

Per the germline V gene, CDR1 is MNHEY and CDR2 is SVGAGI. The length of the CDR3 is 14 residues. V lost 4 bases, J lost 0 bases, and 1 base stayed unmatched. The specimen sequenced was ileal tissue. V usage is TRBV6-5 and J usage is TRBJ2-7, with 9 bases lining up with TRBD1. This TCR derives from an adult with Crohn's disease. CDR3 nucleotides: TGTGCCAGCAGTTGGGACAGGGCCTCCTACGAGCAGTACTTC. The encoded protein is CASSWDRASYEQYF.